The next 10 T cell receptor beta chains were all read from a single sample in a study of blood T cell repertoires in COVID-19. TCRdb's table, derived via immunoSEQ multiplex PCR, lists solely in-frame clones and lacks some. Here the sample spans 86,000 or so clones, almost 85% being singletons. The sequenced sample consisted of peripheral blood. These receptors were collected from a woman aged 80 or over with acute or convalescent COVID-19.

CDR3 coding DNA: TGTGCCAGCAGTCGACAGGGGAATTCATATGGCTACACCTTC. Translation: CASSRQGNSYGYTF. J is TRBJ1-2 and V is TRBV28; TRBD1 matches 8 bases. V was pared by 5 bases and J by 5 bases, with 7 bases of the junction left unmatched. CDR1 and CDR2 (germline): MDHEN, SYDVKM. CDR3 length equals 14 residues.

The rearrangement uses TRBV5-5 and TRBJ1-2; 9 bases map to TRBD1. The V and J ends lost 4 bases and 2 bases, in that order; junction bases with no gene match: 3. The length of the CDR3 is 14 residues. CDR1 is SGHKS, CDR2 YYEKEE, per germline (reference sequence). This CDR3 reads CASSLDRGNYGYTF. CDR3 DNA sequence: TGTGCCAGCAGCCTGGACAGGGGCAACTATGGCTACACCTTC.

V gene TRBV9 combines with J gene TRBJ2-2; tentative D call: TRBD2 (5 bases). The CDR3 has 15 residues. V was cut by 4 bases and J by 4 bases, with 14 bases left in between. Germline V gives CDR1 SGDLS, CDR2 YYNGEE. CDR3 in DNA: TGTGCCAGCAGCCCGAGGGATGAGGTCACCGGGGAGCTGTTTTTT. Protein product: CASSPRDEVTGELFF. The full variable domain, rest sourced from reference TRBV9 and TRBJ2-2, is DSGVTQTPKHLITATGQRVTLRCSPRSGDLSVYWYQQSLDQGLQFLIQYYNGEERAKGNILERFSAQQFPDLHSELNLSSLELGDSALYFCASSPRDEVTGELFFGEGSRLTVL.

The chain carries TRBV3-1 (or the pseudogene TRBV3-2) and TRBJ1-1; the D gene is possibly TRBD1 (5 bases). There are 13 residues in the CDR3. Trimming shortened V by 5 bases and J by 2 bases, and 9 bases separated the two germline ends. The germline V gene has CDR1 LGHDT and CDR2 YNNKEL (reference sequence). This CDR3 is CASSSRDNTEAFF. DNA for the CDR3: TGTGCCAGCAGCTCCAGGGATAACACTGAAGCTTTCTTT.

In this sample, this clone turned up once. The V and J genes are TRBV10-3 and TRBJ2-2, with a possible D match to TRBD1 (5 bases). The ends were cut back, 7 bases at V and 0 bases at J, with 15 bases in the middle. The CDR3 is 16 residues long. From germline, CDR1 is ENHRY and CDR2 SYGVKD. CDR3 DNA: TGTGCCATCACTACGACAGTTTTTGCGAACACCGGGGAGCTGTTTTTT. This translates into CAITTTVFANTGELFF.

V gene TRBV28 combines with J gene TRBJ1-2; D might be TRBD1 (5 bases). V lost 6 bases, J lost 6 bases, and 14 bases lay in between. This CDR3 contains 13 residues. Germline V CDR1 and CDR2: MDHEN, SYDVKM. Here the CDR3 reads CASRTTGGNGYTF. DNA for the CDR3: TGTGCCAGCAGAACCACAGGTGGGAATGGCTACACCTTC.

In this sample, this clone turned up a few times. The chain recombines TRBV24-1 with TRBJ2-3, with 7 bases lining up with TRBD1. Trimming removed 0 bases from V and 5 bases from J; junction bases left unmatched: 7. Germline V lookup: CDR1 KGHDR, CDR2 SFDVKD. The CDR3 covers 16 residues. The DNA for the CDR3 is TGTGCCACCAGTGATTTGCTCAGGGGACAGATAGATACGCAGTATTTT. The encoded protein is CATSDLLRGQIDTQYF.

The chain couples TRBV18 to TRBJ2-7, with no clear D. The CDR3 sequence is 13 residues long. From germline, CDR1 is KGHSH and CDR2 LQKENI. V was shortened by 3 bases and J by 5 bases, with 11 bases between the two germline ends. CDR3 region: CASSPTGVNEQYF. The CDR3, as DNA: TGTGCCAGCTCACCCACCGGTGTGAACGAGCAGTACTTC.

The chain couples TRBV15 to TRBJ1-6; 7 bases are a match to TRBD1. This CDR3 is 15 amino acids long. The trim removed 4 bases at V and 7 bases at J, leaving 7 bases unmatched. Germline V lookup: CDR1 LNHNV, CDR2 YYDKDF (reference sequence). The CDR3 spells CATSMRQGENSPLHF. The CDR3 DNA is TGTGCCACCAGCATGCGACAGGGAGAGAATTCACCCCTCCACTTT.

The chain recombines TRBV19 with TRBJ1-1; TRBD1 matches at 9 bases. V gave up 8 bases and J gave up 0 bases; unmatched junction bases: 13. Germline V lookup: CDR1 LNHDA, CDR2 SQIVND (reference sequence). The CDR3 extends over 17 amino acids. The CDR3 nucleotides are TGTGCCAGTCTTCCCCGGACAGGGGCGAGAATGAACACTGAAGCTTTCTTT. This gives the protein CASLPRTGARMNTEAFF.